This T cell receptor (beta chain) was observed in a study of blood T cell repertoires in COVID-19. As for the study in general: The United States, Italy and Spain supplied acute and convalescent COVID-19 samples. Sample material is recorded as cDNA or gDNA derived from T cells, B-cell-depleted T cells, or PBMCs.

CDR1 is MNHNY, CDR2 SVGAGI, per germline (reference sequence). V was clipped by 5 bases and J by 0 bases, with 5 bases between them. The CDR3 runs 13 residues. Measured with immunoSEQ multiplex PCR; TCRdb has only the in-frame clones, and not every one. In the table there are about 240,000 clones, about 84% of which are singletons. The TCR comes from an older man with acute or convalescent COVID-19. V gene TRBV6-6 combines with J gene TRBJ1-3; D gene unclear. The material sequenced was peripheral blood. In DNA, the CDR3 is TGTGCCAGCAGTCTCATCTCTGGAAACACCATATATTTT. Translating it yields CASSLISGNTIYF.